Below are 23 T cell receptor beta chains sequenced from a single sample in a study of memory CD4+ T cells and cytomegalovirus serostatus. Sequenced by immunoSEQ multiplex PCR; TCRdb stores in-frame clones only, minus some. The sample includes 60,000 to 75,000 clones, around three quarters of them seen just once. The sort gate was single viable CD3+CD4+CD8-CD45RO+ cells for memory CD4+ T cells. What was sequenced was memory CD4+ T cells from blood. The source of these receptors is an adult in good health and CMV-seronegative. Some clones in this sample may be carry-over from other donors' samples.

This clone turned up a few times. This rearrangement joins TRBV2 to TRBJ1-2; D is unresolved. The CDR3 totals 14 residues. Germline values: CDR1 SNHLY, CDR2 FYNNEI. V lost 0 bases to trimming and J lost 3 bases, with 8 bases between them. The CDR3 region is CASSEAPGDYGYTF. CDR3 sequence (DNA): TGTGCCAGCAGTGAAGCGCCGGGAGACTATGGCTACACCTTC.

Here the CDR3 DNA reads TGCAGCGTTGCAAAAATGAACACTGAAGCTTTCTTT. Its translation is CSVAKMNTEAFF. This chain uses TRBV29-1 with TRBJ1-1; D unresolved. V lost 4 bases to trimming and J lost 0 bases, with 6 bases between them. CDR3 length equals 12 residues. CDR1 SQVTM and CDR2 ANQGSEA come from the germline V gene.

This chain joins TRBV30 and TRBJ2-7; D unclear. The CDR3 totals 13 residues. CDR1 is GTSNPN, CDR2 SVGIG, per germline (reference sequence). V gave up 2 bases and J gave up 6 bases, with 14 bases separating them. CDR3 in DNA: TGTGCCTGGAGTCCGGACGGTGGACGCGAGCAGTACTTC. This gives the protein CAWSPDGGREQYF.

J is TRBJ1-4 and V is TRBV7-2; no clear D. V was clipped by 3 bases and J by 0 bases, with 8 bases between them. The CDR3 consists of 15 residues. Germline V gene data show CDR1 as SGHTA and CDR2 as FQGNSA. The CDR3 nucleotides are TGTGCCAGCAGCTTGGCCCCTTCAACTAATGAAAAACTGTTTTTT. This encodes CASSLAPSTNEKLFF.

The chain combines TRBV7-9 with TRBJ2-1, with D perhaps TRBD2 (6 bases). The CDR3 covers 16 residues. Trimming stripped 2 bases from V and 2 bases from J, with 13 bases between. Looked up from germline, CDR1 is SEHNR and CDR2 is FQNEAQ (reference sequence). The CDR3 region has the DNA TGTGCCAGCAGCTTACACGGGACGGGGGCCTACAATGAGCAGTTCTTC. This encodes CASSLHGTGAYNEQFF.

The chain employs TRBV6-6 and TRBJ2-4; D possibly corresponds to TRBD2 (5 bases). CDR3 size: 15 residues. V was clipped by 6 bases and J by 8 bases, with 20 bases between them. Germline V gene data show CDR1 as MNHNY and CDR2 as SVGAGI (reference sequence). CDR3 bases: TGTGCCAGCAGCAGAGGGAACCTTGGGGTGGACATTCAGTACTTC. Amino acid sequence: CASSRGNLGVDIQYF.

The chain is built from TRBV10-1 and TRBJ2-2, with a tentative D call TRBD1 (5 bases). The V gene lost 5 bases and the J gene lost 2 bases, with 12 bases spanning the gap. This CDR3 is built from 15 residues. The germline V gene has CDR1 WNHNN and CDR2 SYGVQD (reference sequence). DNA for the CDR3: TGCGCCAGCAGTCCTCAGGGTCCTAACACCGGGGAGCTGTTTTTT. Protein product: CASSPQGPNTGELFF.

Here the CDR3 reads CASSLMWQGGYGYTF. CDR3 bases: TGTGCCAGCAGCTTGATGTGGCAGGGAGGCTATGGCTACACCTTC. The chain joins TRBV5-5 to TRBJ1-2; D is perhaps TRBD1 (5 bases). This CDR3 has 15 amino acids. V gave up 1 base and J gave up 4 bases, with 14 bases separating them. Per the germline V gene, CDR1 is SGHKS and CDR2 is YYEKEE (reference sequence).

The rearrangement links TRBV11-2 to TRBJ1-1, with TRBD1 as a possible D gene (6 bases). The germline V and J ends were trimmed by 5 bases and 7 bases, with 17 bases remaining between them. The length of the CDR3 is 14 residues. Looked up from germline, CDR1 is SGHAT and CDR2 is FQNNGV. CDR3 in DNA: TGTGCCAGCAGCCGTTGGGGGGGCATTGGTGAAGCTTTCTTT. Translated, it gives CASSRWGGIGEAFF.

The chain is built from TRBV18 and TRBJ2-1; the match to TRBD1 covers 9 bases. The junction had 5 bases not matched to a gene; V was cut back by 3 bases and J by 2 bases. Germline lookup yields CDR1 KGHSH and CDR2 LQKENI. The CDR3 loop spans 16 amino acids. The CDR3 spells CASSPGQGLTYNEQFF. As DNA, the CDR3 is TGTGCCAGCTCACCGGGACAGGGCTTAACCTACAATGAGCAGTTCTTC.

CDR3 loop: CASSQAGTGKNIQYF. CDR3 in DNA: TGCGCCAGCAGCCAAGCCGGGACAGGGAAAAACATTCAGTACTTC. The J gene is TRBJ2-4, the V gene TRBV4-1, with 9 bases that match TRBD1. Germline CDR1 and CDR2: MGHRA and YSYEKL. With 1 base clipped from V and 4 bases from J, the junction kept 2 bases outside the gene matches. This CDR3 has 15 amino acids.

This clone is a singleton in its sample. The chain joins TRBV10-3 to TRBJ2-5; D is undetermined. Germline CDR1 reads ENHRY; CDR2 reads SYGVKD. CDR3 size: 14 residues. V was pared by 0 bases and J by 0 bases, with 5 bases between. In nucleotides, the CDR3 is TGTGCCATCAGTGAGTCGAGGAACCAAGAGACCCAGTACTTC. Translated: CAISESRNQETQYF.

The chain recombines TRBV5-1 with TRBJ1-2; 9 bases fit TRBD1. The germline gives CDR1 SGHRS, CDR2 YFSETQ. CDR3 size: 16 residues. The junction had 15 bases not matched to a gene; V was cut back by 4 bases and J by 8 bases. DNA of the CDR3: TGCGCCAGCAGCGGGGGACAGGGTAGGGGGATAAGCGGCTACACCTTC. Protein sequence: CASSGGQGRGISGYTF.

The V call is TRBV6-5, the J call TRBJ2-7; TRBD1 matches 8 bases. This CDR3 comprises 15 residues. V was clipped by 2 bases and J by 5 bases; unmatched bases: 8. The germline CDR1 and CDR2 sequences are MNHEY and SVGAGI. This CDR3 is CASSYRTGLRHEQYF. CDR3 coding DNA: TGTGCCAGCAGTTACCGGACAGGGCTCCGCCACGAGCAGTACTTC.

CDR3 sequence reads: CASSPWQGSGYQPQHF. Written as DNA, the CDR3 is TGTGCCAGCAGCCCTTGGCAGGGGTCGGGGTATCAGCCCCAGCATTTT. The chain couples TRBV5-6 to TRBJ1-5, with a tentative D call TRBD1 (6 bases). Per germline, CDR1 SGHDT and CDR2 YYEEEE. The CDR3 consists of 16 residues. Trimming removed 4 bases at V and 5 bases at J, with 19 bases between.

This clone was counted a few times. The chain joins TRBV19 to TRBJ2-1; D unclear. V lost 4 bases and J lost 5, with 3 bases in between. The CDR3 runs to 11 residues. The germline CDR1 and CDR2 sequences are LNHDA and SQIVND (reference sequence). The chain's CDR3 is CASSTHNEQFF. As DNA, the CDR3 is TGTGCCAGTAGTACGCACAATGAGCAGTTCTTC. The variable domain in full, with the rest retrieved from reference TRBV19 and TRBJ2-1, is DGGITQSPKYLFRKEGQNVTLSCEQNLNHDAMYWYRQDPGQGLRLIYYSQIVNDFQKGDIAEGYSVSREKKESFPLTVTSAQKNPTAFYLCASSTHNEQFFGPGTRLTVL.

The rearrangement uses TRBV5-1 and TRBJ2-3, with D perhaps TRBD2 (5 bases). The germline V gene has CDR1 SGHRS and CDR2 YFSETQ. V was clipped by 4 bases and J by 6 bases, with 12 bases between them. CDR3 length: 13 amino acids. Here the CDR3 reads CASSTRSGDTQYF. DNA of the CDR3: TGCGCCAGCAGCACCCGCAGCGGCGATACGCAGTATTTT.

The chain uses TRBV5-8 and TRBJ1-6; no firm D call. This CDR3 comprises 15 residues. Germline CDR1 and CDR2: SGHTS and YDEGEE. V lost 6 bases and J 6 bases, leaving 16 bases between the germline ends. The CDR3 bases are TGTGCCAGCAATCGGGTGGGAGGGCGTAATTCACCCCTCCACTTT. Translating it yields CASNRVGGRNSPLHF.

The genes are TRBV7-9 and TRBJ2-2, with no clear D. The CDR3 contains 13 residues. V shed 4 bases and J shed 6 bases, with 9 bases lying between them. CDR1 SEHNR and CDR2 FQNEAQ come from the germline V gene (reference sequence). The CDR3 sequence: CASSSIWPGELFF. CDR3 in DNA: TGTGCCAGCAGCTCCATCTGGCCCGGGGAGCTGTTTTTT. Drawing the rest from reference TRBV7-9 and TRBJ2-2, the complete variable domain is DTGVSQNPRHKITKRGQNVTFRCDPISEHNRLYWYRQTLGQGPEFLTYFQNEAQLEKSRLLSDRFSAERPKGSFSTLEIQRTEQGDSAMYLCASSSIWPGELFFGEGSRLTVL.

The chain links TRBV19 to TRBJ1-2, with a tentative D call TRBD1 (5 bases). V gave up 6 bases and J gave up 4 bases, with 12 bases separating them. CDR1 LNHDA and CDR2 SQIVND come from the germline V gene (reference sequence). This CDR3 spans 13 amino acids. The CDR3, as DNA: TGTGCCAGTAGCTTGGCAGGGTCCTATGGCTACACCTTC. This encodes CASSLAGSYGYTF. Complete variable domain (other parts from reference TRBV19 and TRBJ1-2): DGGITQSPKYLFRKEGQNVTLSCEQNLNHDAMYWYRQDPGQGLRLIYYSQIVNDFQKGDIAEGYSVSREKKESFPLTVTSAQKNPTAFYLCASSLAGSYGYTFGSGTRLTVV.

The genes are TRBV5-1 and TRBJ2-2, with a weak D call TRBD2 (6 bases). With 5 bases removed from V and 0 bases from J, the gap between germline ends came to 14 bases. There are 16 residues in the CDR3. Germline CDR1 is SGHRS and CDR2 is YFSETQ. Here the CDR3 reads CASRPGVSTNTGELFF. In DNA, the CDR3 is TGCGCCAGCAGGCCGGGGGTTTCTACGAACACCGGGGAGCTGTTTTTT.

This clone was recorded at least ten times. The V call is TRBV14, the J call TRBJ2-1; 13 bases agree with TRBD2. Germline V CDR1 and CDR2: SGHDN, FVKESK. CDR3 length: 21 amino acids. The J segment lost 0 bases and the V segment lost 3 bases, leaving 14 bases of the junction unmatched. CDR3 DNA sequence: TGTGCCAGCAGCCAGGAGGACGGACTAGCGGGAGCCTTGAGCTCCTACAATGAGCAGTTCTTC. Its translation: CASSQEDGLAGALSSYNEQFF.

This chain uses TRBV28 with TRBJ2-7; 11 bases agree with TRBD1. The CDR3 contains 15 residues. J was trimmed by 2 bases and V by 5 bases; bases with no gene match: 5. The V gene's germline CDR1 is MDHEN and CDR2 SYDVKM. The CDR3 loop is CASSPGQGAPYEQYF. The CDR3 region has the DNA TGTGCCAGCAGTCCAGGACAGGGGGCCCCCTACGAGCAGTACTTC.